This T cell receptor beta chain derives from a study of blood T cell repertoires in COVID-19. About the research overall: Nucleic acid was either cDNA or gDNA, and it came from T cells, B-cell-depleted T cells, or PBMCs.

V lost 3 bases to trimming and J lost 3 bases; unmatched junction nucleotides: 8. The germline gives CDR1 SGHTA, CDR2 FQGNSA. The CDR3 covers 15 residues. Assignment of participants to cohorts was predicated upon participant-reported clinical history. Authors' processing steps: Cell counts per sample came from amplifying reference gene primers. TCRdb keeps only in-frame clones here, not all; method: immunoSEQ multiplex PCR. The V and J calls and the clone size are those of that table, but D and trimming were determined from the DNA. The data contain a few hundred thousand clones, 86% of them singletons.

The source material was PBMCs or T cells enriched from blood (not recorded which). The V call is TRBV7-2, the J call TRBJ2-7, with TRBD2 matching over 7 bases. This clonotype was sampled from a woman aged 18-29 years who had recovered from COVID-19. The CDR3 loop is CASSFQKRGYYEQYF. For the CDR3, the DNA is TGTGCCAGCAGCTTTCAGAAGCGGGGCTACTACGAGCAGTACTTC. Together with reference TRBV7-2 and TRBJ2-7, the CDR3 gives the full variable domain: GAGVSQSPSNKVTEKGKDVELRCDPISGHTALYWYRQSLGQGLEFLIYFQGNSAPDKSGLPSDRFSAERTGGSVSTLTIQRTQQEDSAVYLCASSFQKRGYYEQYFGPGTRLTVT.